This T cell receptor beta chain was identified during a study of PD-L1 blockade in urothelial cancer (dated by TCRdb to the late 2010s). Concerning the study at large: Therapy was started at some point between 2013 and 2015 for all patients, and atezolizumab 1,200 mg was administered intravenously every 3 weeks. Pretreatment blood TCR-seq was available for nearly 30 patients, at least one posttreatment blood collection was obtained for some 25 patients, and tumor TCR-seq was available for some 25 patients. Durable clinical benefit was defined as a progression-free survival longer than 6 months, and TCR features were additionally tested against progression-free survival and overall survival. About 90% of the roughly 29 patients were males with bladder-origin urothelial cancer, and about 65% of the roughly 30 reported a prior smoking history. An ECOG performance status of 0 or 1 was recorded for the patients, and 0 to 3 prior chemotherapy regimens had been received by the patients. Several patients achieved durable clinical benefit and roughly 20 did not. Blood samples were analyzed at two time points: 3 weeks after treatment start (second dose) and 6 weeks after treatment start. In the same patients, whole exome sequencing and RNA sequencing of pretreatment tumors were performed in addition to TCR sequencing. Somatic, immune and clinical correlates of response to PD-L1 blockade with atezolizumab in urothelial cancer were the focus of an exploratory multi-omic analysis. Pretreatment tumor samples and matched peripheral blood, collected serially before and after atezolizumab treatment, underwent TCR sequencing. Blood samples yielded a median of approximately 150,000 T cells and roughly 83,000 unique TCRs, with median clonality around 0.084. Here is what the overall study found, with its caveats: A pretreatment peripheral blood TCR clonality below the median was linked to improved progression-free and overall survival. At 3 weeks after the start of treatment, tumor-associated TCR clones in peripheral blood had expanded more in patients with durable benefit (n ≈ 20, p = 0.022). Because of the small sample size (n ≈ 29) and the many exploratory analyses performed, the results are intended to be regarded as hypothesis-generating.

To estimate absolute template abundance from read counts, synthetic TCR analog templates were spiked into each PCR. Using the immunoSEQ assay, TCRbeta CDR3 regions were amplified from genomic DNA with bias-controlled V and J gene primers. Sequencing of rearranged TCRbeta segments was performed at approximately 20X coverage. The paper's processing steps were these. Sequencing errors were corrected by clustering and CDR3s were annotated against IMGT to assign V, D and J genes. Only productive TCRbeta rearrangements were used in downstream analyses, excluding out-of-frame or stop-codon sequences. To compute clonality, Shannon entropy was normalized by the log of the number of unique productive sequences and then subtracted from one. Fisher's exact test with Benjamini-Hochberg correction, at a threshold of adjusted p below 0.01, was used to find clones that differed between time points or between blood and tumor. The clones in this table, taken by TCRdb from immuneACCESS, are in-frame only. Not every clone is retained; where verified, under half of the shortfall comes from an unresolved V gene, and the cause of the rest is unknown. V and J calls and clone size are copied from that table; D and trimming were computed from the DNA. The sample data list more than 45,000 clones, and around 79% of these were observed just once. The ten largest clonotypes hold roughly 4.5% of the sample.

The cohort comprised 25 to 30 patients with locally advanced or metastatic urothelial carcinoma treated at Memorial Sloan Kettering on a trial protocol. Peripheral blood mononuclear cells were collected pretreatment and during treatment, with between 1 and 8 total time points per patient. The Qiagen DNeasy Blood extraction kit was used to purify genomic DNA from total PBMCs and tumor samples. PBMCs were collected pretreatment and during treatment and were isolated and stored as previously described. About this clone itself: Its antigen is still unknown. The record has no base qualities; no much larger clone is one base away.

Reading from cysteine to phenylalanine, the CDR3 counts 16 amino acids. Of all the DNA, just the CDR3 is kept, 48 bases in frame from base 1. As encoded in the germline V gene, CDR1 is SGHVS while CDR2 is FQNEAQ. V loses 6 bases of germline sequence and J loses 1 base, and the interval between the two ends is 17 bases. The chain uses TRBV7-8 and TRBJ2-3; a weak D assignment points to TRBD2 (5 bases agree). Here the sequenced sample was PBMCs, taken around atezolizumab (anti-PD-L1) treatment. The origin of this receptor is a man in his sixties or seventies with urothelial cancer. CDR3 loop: CASSSRTDGRTDTQYF. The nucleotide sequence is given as TGTGCCAGCAGTTCTCGGACTGATGGCCGCACAGATACGCAGTATTTT.